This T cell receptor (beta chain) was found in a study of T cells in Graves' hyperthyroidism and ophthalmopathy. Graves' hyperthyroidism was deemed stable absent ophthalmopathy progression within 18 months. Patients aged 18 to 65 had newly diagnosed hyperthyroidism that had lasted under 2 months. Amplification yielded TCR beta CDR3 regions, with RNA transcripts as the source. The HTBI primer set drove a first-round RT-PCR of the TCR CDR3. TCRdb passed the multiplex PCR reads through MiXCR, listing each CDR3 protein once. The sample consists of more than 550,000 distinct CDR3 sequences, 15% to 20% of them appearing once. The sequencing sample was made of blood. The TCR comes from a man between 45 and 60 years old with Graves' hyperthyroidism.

CDR3 sequence reads: CASSLEGPYYGYTF. In DNA form, the CDR3 reads TGTGCCAGCAGCTTAGAAGGACCGTACTATGGCTACACCTTC. The rearrangement uses TRBV7-9 and TRBJ1-2; D uncertain. Deletions cut 1 base from V and 3 bases from J, with 9 bases between. Germline V gives CDR1 SEHNR, CDR2 FQNEAQ (reference sequence). This CDR3 has 14 amino acids.